The TCR beta chain described here comes from a study of blood T cell repertoires in COVID-19. In the original processing: Using reference gene primer amplification, nucleated cell counts were estimated. Profiled with immunoSEQ multiplex PCR; TCRdb holds only in-frame clones, not every one. The V and J calls and clone size come from that table; D and trimming were worked out from the DNA. The table records over 90,000 clones, roughly 79% of them present only once. J was trimmed by 5 bases and V by 3 bases; bases with no gene match: 12. The CDR3 loop spans 17 amino acids. CDR1 is PRHDT, CDR2 FYEKMQ, per germline (reference sequence). One Seattle source followed patients from active infection through their disease course.

V and J are TRBV13 and TRBJ2-2; 7 positions match TRBD1. This TCR derives from a man at least 80 years old with COVID-19, enrolled during active disease. Sequenced sample: peripheral blood. DNA of the CDR3: TGTGCCAGCAGCTTCCGGCCATCCGGGACAGAAACCGGGGAGCTGTTTTTT. Translation: CASSFRPSGTETGELFF. Filled out from reference TRBV13 and TRBJ2-2, the complete variable domain reads AAGVIQSPRHLIKEKRETATLKCYPIPRHDTVYWYQQGPGQDPQFLISFYEKMQSDKGSIPDRFSAQQFSDYHSELNMSSLELGDSALYFCASSFRPSGTETGELFFGEGSRLTVL.